Presented here are 5 T cell receptor beta chains from one specimen sequenced in a study of blood T cell repertoires in COVID-19. The table came from immunoSEQ multiplex PCR; TCRdb's copy has only in-frame clones and leaves some out. In the table there are about 260,000 clones, around 90% of which are singletons. Sequenced: PBMCs or T cells enriched from blood (not recorded which). The receptors were sampled from a woman aged 25 to 39 with acute COVID-19.

The V and J genes are TRBV7-9 and TRBJ2-1; possible D gene TRBD2, 5 bases. Germline V gene sequence: CDR1 SEHNR, CDR2 FQNEAQ (reference sequence). V was cut by 10 bases and J by 1 base, with 23 bases left in between. The CDR3 spans 17 residues. CDR3 sequence (DNA): TGTGCCATCCCCTTAAGGAGAGGGAGAGGTTCCTACAATGAGCAGTTCTTC. Translating gives CAIPLRRGRGSYNEQFF.

The chain carries TRBV7-2 and TRBJ2-1; 10 positions agree with TRBD2. The trim removed 5 bases at V and 1 base at J, leaving 5 bases unmatched. The CDR3 runs to 16 residues. Germline-derived CDR1 and CDR2 are SGHTA and FQGNSA. CDR3 DNA sequence: TGTGCCAGCAGCACGCTAGCGGGAGTGTCCTACAATGAGCAGTTCTTC. It yields the protein CASSTLAGVSYNEQFF.

The gene calls are TRBV11-2 and TRBJ2-7, with D perhaps TRBD1 (5 bases). Germline assignment: CDR1 SGHAT and CDR2 FQNNGV. CDR3 size: 14 residues. V was pared by 4 bases and J by 2 bases, with 12 bases between. Written as DNA, the CDR3 is TGTGCCAGCAGCTCCCAACCCAGGGCCTACGAGCAGTACTTC. Translation: CASSSQPRAYEQYF.

The chain uses TRBV21-1 and TRBJ2-3; TRBD1 was called by the table and not checked on the DNA. TRBV21-1 constitutes a pseudogene. The CDR3 runs to 17 residues. The CDR3 loop reads CASSPGSGTGSTDTQYF. Written as DNA, the CDR3 is TGTGCCAGCAGCCCCGGGAGCGGGACAGGGTCGACAGATACGCAGTATTTT.

This chain's CDR3 is CASSKLTSGSLEEQFF. CDR3 DNA: TGCGCCAGCAGCAAATTGACTAGCGGGAGCCTTGAAGAGCAGTTCTTC. This chain uses TRBV5-1 with TRBJ2-1, with TRBD2 matching over 12 bases. Per the germline V gene, CDR1 is SGHRS and CDR2 is YFSETQ. This CDR3 spans 16 amino acids. V lost 4 bases, J lost 10 bases, and 12 bases stayed unmatched.